The entry that follows covers one T cell receptor beta chain sequence. Its specificity is not known. TCRdb re-derived calls from the 5' RACE reads in MiXCR, one entry per CDR3 protein. The table records around 250,000 distinct CDR3 sequences, 6.9% of them present only once. These data originate in a study of T cells after yellow fever vaccination. At the level of the study: Any fraction with a low cell number was prepared using SMART-Seq v4 Ultra Low Input. Study-wide points: Weaker in magnitude, the secondary response showed a faster peak on day 5 versus 15. Booster samples showed a return of most primary-vaccination clones (roughly 96% CD4, about 88% CD8).

Germline loops: CDR1 MNHEY, CDR2 SMNVEV (reference sequence). V was trimmed by 6 bases and J by 7 bases, leaving 22 bases between them. The CDR3 covers 15 residues. The genes are TRBV27 and TRBJ2-7, with D possibly TRBD1 on 6 matching bases. The receptor's source is a man under 40 who received the YFV17D yellow fever vaccine. The sample in question was CD4+ T cells sorted from PBMCs, obtained 15 days after the yellow fever booster vaccination. The CDR3 sequence: CASRDQGPNFWEQYF. The CDR3 DNA sequence: TGTGCCAGCAGAGACCAGGGGCCTAATTTCTGGGAGCAGTACTTC.